A selection of T cell receptor beta chains follows, all from one sample in a study of OX40 agonist ivuxolimab in advanced cancers. Clones were sequenced by immunoSEQ multiplex PCR, and TCRdb holds only the in-frame ones, with some missing. The table records around 26,000 clones, 80% to 85% of them present only once. The source material was CD4+ or CD8+ T cells sorted from blood, sampled in a trial of the OX40 agonist ivuxolimab. Receptors originate from an adult with an advanced solid tumor such as melanoma, head and neck, liver or kidney cancer. The CDR3 runs from the conserved cysteine through the conserved F or W. A D gene is named only where the DNA matches it firmly. The size entry is marked missing in some rows and otherwise reads once, few, many or a size class.

D gene | J gene | clone size | V gene | CDR3 length | CDR3 DNA | CDR3 protein
TRBD1 | TRBJ1-2 | NA | TRBV30 | 20 | TGTGCCTGGAGTGATCGAGGGGGGACAGGCTTAGTCAAAAATAACTATGGCTACACCTTC | CAWSDRGGTGLVKNNYGYTF
NA | TRBJ1-4 | NA | TRBV7-9 | 18 | TGTGCCAGCAGCCTTAGTTGGGGACCGGACCGCACAAATGAAAAACTGTTTTTT | CASSLSWGPDRTNEKLFF
NA | TRBJ2-7 | NA | TRBV5-8 | 15 | TGTGCCAGCACACTTGGGACCGCGAGCTCCTACGAGCAGTACTTC | CASTLGTASSYEQYF
NA | TRBJ2-2 | NA | TRBV4-1 | 16 | TGCGCCAGCAGCCAACCAACAGGGTTACGGACCGGGGAGCTGTTTTTT | CASSQPTGLRTGELFF
NA | TRBJ2-3 | NA | TRBV13 | 14 | TGTGCCAGCAGCTTTAGTCAGGGGACAGATACGCAGTATTTT | CASSFSQGTDTQYF
NA | TRBJ2-1 | NA | TRBV9 | 14 | TGTGCCAGTGATGGAGGAGGACCCTACAATGAGCAGTTCTTC | CASDGGGPYNEQFF
NA | TRBJ1-1 | NA | TRBV5-1 | 16 | TGCGCCAGCAGCCCTGGGACATGGGTCATGAACACTGAAGCTTTCTTT | CASSPGTWVMNTEAFF
TRBD1 | TRBJ1-4 | NA | TRBV6-6 | 15 | TGTGCCGGGCGTACAGGGGGCGCAACTAATGAAAAACTGTTTTTT | CAGRTGGATNEKLFF
TRBD1 | TRBJ1-2 | once | TRBV5-1 | 13 | TGCGCCAGCAGCCAAGGGACAGTTTATGGCTACACCTTC | CASSQGTVYGYTF
TRBD2 | TRBJ2-1 | NA | TRBV4-1 | 17 | TGCGCCAGCAGCCTACCTTATAGCGGGAGTGGCTACAATGAGCAGTTCTTC | CASSLPYSGSGYNEQFF
NA | TRBJ2-7 | NA | TRBV11-1 | 15 | TGTGCCAGCAGTCGGACCGGATTTCCGTCCTACGAGCAGTACTTC | CASSRTGFPSYEQYF
NA | TRBJ2-7 | NA | TRBV4-1 | 12 | TGCGCCAGCAGCCAAGAGGGGAACGAGCAGTACTTC | CASSQEGNEQYF
NA | TRBJ2-7 | NA | TRBV7-9 | 12 | TGTGCCAGCACCGGGGCAGTATACGAGCAGTACTTC | CASTGAVYEQYF
TRBD1 | TRBJ2-5 | few | TRBV5-5 | 15 | TGTGCCAGCAGCGAAACAGGGGCCCCCCAAGAGACCCAGTACTTC | CASSETGAPQETQYF
TRBD2 | TRBJ2-5 | NA | TRBV19 | 14 | TGTGCCAGTAGTAGAGGGACTAGCCGGGAGACCCAGTACTTC | CASSRGTSRETQYF
NA | TRBJ2-5 | NA | TRBV4-1 | 13 | TGCGCCAGCAGCCACCCAGGGGAAGAGACCCAGTACTTC | CASSHPGEETQYF
NA | TRBJ2-3 | NA | TRBV6-4 | 15 | TGTGCCAGCAGTGACCGGCTAGCGTGGCCAGATACGCAGTATTTT | CASSDRLAWPDTQYF
NA | TRBJ1-2 | NA | TRBV6-1 | 11 | TGTGCCAGCAGTGATTACTATGGCTACACCTTC | CASSDYYGYTF
TRBD2 | TRBJ2-5 | NA | TRBV28 | 15 | TGTGCCAGCAGTTACGCGGGGGGGCCAGGCGAGACCCAGTACTTC | CASSYAGGPGETQYF
TRBD1 | TRBJ2-5 | NA | TRBV15 | 15 | TGTGCCACCAGCGAACAGGGGTTACTGGGGGAGACCCAGTACTTC | CATSEQGLLGETQYF
NA | TRBJ2-1 | NA | TRBV28 | 18 | TGTGCCAGCAGTTTAGAAGACTTCACAGGGAGCTCCTACAATGAGCAGTTCTTC | CASSLEDFTGSSYNEQFF
NA | TRBJ1-2 | NA | TRBV28 | 14 | TGTGCCAGCATCACAACAGGGCGTTCGGATGGCTACACCTTC | CASITTGRSDGYTF